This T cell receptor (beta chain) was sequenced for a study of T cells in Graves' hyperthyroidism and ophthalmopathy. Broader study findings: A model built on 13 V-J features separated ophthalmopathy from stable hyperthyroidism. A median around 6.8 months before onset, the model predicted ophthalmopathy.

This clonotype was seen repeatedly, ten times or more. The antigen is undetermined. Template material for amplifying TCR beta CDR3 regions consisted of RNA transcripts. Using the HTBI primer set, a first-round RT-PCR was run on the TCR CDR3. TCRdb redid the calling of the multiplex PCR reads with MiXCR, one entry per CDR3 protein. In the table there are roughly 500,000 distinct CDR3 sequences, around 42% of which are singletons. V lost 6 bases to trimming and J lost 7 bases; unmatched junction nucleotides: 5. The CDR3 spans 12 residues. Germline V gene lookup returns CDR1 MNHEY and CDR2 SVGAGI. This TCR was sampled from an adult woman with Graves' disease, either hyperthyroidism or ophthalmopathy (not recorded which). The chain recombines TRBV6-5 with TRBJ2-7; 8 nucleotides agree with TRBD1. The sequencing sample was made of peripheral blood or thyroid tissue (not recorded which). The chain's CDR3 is CASRQGAEEQYF. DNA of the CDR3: TGTGCCAGCAGGCAGGGGGCAGAAGAGCAGTACTTC.